A selection of T cell receptor beta chains follows, all from one sample in a study of technical replicates of blood from a few donors. Profiling relied on immunoSEQ multiplex PCR, and the TCRdb table lists in-frame clones only, not all of them. The sample carries about 75,000 clones, approximately 90% recorded once. Material: T cells isolated from PBMCs. These receptors were taken from a human donor in good health. Both conserved end residues are part of each CDR3. The D gene is left open where the match is weak. Clone sizes are given selectively: once, few, many, or a class where the clone is expanded.

clone_size,v_call,j_call,d_call,cdr3_aa,cdr3_nt
-,TRBV9,TRBJ1-3,TRBD1,CASSVDLGQGTYRGNTIYF,TGTGCCAGCAGCGTAGATCTTGGACAGGGAACCTACCGGGGAAACACCATATATTTT
-,TRBV9,TRBJ2-2,-,CASSISGTPSGELFF,TGTGCCAGCAGCATATCCGGGACTCCGAGCGGGGAGCTGTTTTTT
-,TRBV7-3,TRBJ2-2,-,CASSGAGVGTGELFF,TGTGCCAGCTCGGGGGCGGGAGTAGGGACCGGGGAGCTGTTTTTT
few,TRBV5-4,TRBJ2-7,-,CASSLERGDEQYF,TGTGCCAGCAGCTTGGAACGGGGAGACGAGCAGTACTTC
-,TRBV4-2,TRBJ2-3,TRBD2,CASSQDSLSGTSGSRGRTDTQYF,TGTGCCAGCAGCCAAGACAGTTTAAGCGGGACTAGCGGGAGCAGAGGTCGCACAGATACGCAGTATTTT
few,TRBV30,TRBJ1-1,-,CAWSPSMNTEAFF,TGTGCCTGGAGTCCATCTATGAACACTGAAGCTTTCTTT
-,TRBV7-3,TRBJ2-2,TRBD1,CASSSPGQGGTGELFF,TGTGCCAGCAGCTCCCCGGGACAGGGCGGCACCGGGGAGCTGTTTTTT
-,TRBV19,TRBJ2-7,-,CASSIGPTVKGEQYF,TGTGCCAGTAGTATAGGCCCGACTGTGAAAGGCGAGCAGTACTTC
-,TRBV10-3,TRBJ1-5,TRBD1,CAASRDSYGQPQHF,TGTGCCGCGAGTCGGGACAGCTATGGACAGCCCCAGCATTTT
few,TRBV6-5,TRBJ1-1,-,CASSYSEGGAFF,TGTGCCAGCAGTTACTCGGAAGGGGGTGCTTTCTTT
-,TRBV9,TRBJ2-5,-,CASSVDGLIETQYF,TGTGCCAGCAGCGTAGACGGTTTGATTGAGACCCAGTACTTC
few,TRBV13,TRBJ2-5,-,CASSLATGYQETQYF,TGTGCCAGCAGCTTAGCTACAGGGTACCAAGAGACCCAGTACTTC
-,TRBV5-4,TRBJ2-5,-,CASSLARLGLQETQYF,TGTGCCAGCAGCTTGGCACGACTAGGGTTACAAGAGACCCAGTACTTC
-,TRBV7-2,TRBJ2-3,TRBD1,CASSFDRGVTDTQYF,TGTGCCAGCAGCTTCGACAGGGGGGTCACAGATACGCAGTATTTT
-,TRBV4-2,TRBJ2-2,TRBD1,CASSQDRGIGELFF,TGTGCCAGCAGCCAAGACAGGGGGATCGGGGAGCTGTTTTTT
-,TRBV30,TRBJ2-1,-,CAWRGWRSNEQFF,TGTGCCTGGAGAGGATGGCGGAGTAATGAGCAGTTCTTC
-,TRBV11-1,TRBJ2-5,-,CASSLGREETQYF,TGTGCCAGCAGCTTAGGCAGGGAAGAGACCCAGTACTTC
-,TRBV6-5,TRBJ1-5,TRBD1,CASSSSGQGSQPQHF,TGTGCCAGCAGTTCCTCAGGACAGGGGAGTCAGCCCCAGCATTTT
-,TRBV6-5,TRBJ2-5,-,CASSRGRLQETQYF,TGTGCCAGCAGCCGAGGGCGTTTACAAGAGACCCAGTACTTC
-,TRBV27,TRBJ1-1,-,CASSLGQWNTEAFF,TGTGCCAGCAGTTTAGGGCAGTGGAACACTGAAGCTTTCTTT
-,TRBV9,TRBJ2-7,-,CASSAEQGTLLYEQYF,TGTGCCAGCAGCGCGGAGCAGGGAACCTTACTCTACGAGCAGTACTTC
-,TRBV6-5,TRBJ2-1,-,CASSLDRFSSYNEQFF,TGTGCCAGCAGTTTAGACAGGTTTAGCTCCTACAATGAGCAGTTCTTC
-,TRBV5-4,TRBJ2-3,TRBD2,CASRSPSGDTQYF,TGTGCCAGCAGGTCACCTAGCGGGGATACGCAGTATTTT
-,TRBV4-1,TRBJ2-7,TRBD2,CASSQESASGVNPYEQYF,TGCGCCAGCAGCCAAGAGTCGGCTAGCGGAGTGAACCCCTACGAGCAGTACTTC
-,TRBV5-4,TRBJ2-1,-,CASSFEDEQFF,TGTGCCAGCAGCTTTGAGGATGAGCAGTTCTTC
-,TRBV14,TRBJ1-2,-,CASSQGGTGRGGYTF,TGTGCCAGCAGCCAAGGGGGTACGGGGAGAGGCGGCTACACCTTC
-,TRBV6-5,TRBJ2-1,-,CASSYSQANNEQFF,TGTGCCAGCAGTTACTCCCAGGCAAACAATGAGCAGTTCTTC
-,TRBV11-1,TRBJ1-1,-,CASRPMVMNTEAFF,TGTGCCAGCAGACCTATGGTCATGAACACTGAAGCTTTCTTT
once,TRBV15,TRBJ1-4,-,CATSRDLGAGPNEKLFF,TGTGCCACCAGCAGAGATCTGGGGGCAGGGCCAAATGAAAAACTGTTTTTT
few,TRBV6-5,TRBJ1-4,-,CASSAAINEKLFF,TGTGCCTCTAGCGCAGCTATTAATGAAAAACTGTTTTTT
-,TRBV19,TRBJ1-5,TRBD1,CASSLDRGTNQPQHF,TGTGCCAGTAGTCTAGACAGGGGTACCAATCAGCCCCAGCATTTT
-,TRBV7-9,TRBJ1-3,TRBD1,CASRGQAPSSGNTIYF,TGTGCCTCCCGGGGACAGGCCCCAAGCTCTGGAAACACCATATATTTT
-,TRBV1,TRBJ1-6,-,CTSSQGSRGRSNSPLHF,TGCACCAGCAGCCAAGGATCGCGGGGCAGGTCAAATTCACCCCTCCACTTT
-,TRBV6-1,TRBJ1-2,-,CASSGGTKDTF,TGTGCCAGCAGTGGGGGGACAAAGGACACCTTC
-,TRBV4-1,TRBJ2-7,TRBD1,CASSQGPGQGAYEQYF,TGCGCCAGCAGCCAAGGCCCGGGACAGGGTGCCTACGAGCAGTACTTC
-,TRBV9,TRBJ2-7,TRBD2,CASSVDGLAAYEQYF,TGTGCCAGCAGCGTAGATGGACTAGCGGCCTACGAGCAGTACTTC
-,TRBV5-1,TRBJ2-7,TRBD1,CASSPQQGAAYEQYF,TGCGCCAGCAGCCCACAACAGGGGGCGGCCTACGAGCAGTACTTC
-,TRBV2,TRBJ2-1,-,CASSKRLANEQFF,TGTGCCAGCAGTAAGCGGCTAGCCAATGAGCAGTTCTTC
-,TRBV19,TRBJ1-1,-,CRRVGNTEAFF,TGCAGACGAGTGGGCAACACTGAAGCTTTCTTT
few,TRBV4-2,TRBJ2-3,TRBD2,CASSPGGETDTQYF,TGTGCCAGCAGCCCGGGAGGGGAAACAGATACGCAGTATTTT
once,TRBV11-3,TRBJ1-2,-,CASSPWQGGYTF,TGTGCCAGCAGCCCCTGGCAGGGAGGCTACACCTTC
-,TRBV9,TRBJ1-2,-,CASSAGESF,TGTGCCAGCAGCGCGGGGGAAAGCTTC
once,TRBV5-1,TRBJ2-7,TRBD2,CASSLNLAGGTYEQYF,TGCGCCAGCAGCTTGAACTTAGCGGGAGGAACCTACGAGCAGTACTTC
-,TRBV7-8,TRBJ2-1,-,CASSSAMTGDSYNEQFF,TGTGCCAGCAGTTCCGCCATGACAGGCGACTCCTACAATGAGCAGTTCTTC
-,TRBV6-5,TRBJ2-7,-,CASSYSRQGAYEQYF,TGTGCCAGCAGTTACTCCCGGCAGGGTGCGTACGAGCAGTACTTC
-,TRBV19,TRBJ2-7,TRBD1,CASSRQGAQNEQYF,TGTGCCAGTAGTCGTCAGGGGGCGCAGAACGAGCAGTACTTC
-,TRBV2,TRBJ1-4,-,CASRDTTNEKLFF,TGTGCCAGCAGGGACACAACTAATGAAAAACTGTTTTTT
-,TRBV11-2,TRBJ2-7,-,CASRSVRTDGIYEQYF,TGTGCCAGCAGATCAGTCCGAACGGACGGGATCTACGAGCAGTACTTC
-,TRBV9,TRBJ2-7,TRBD2,CASSVGGTIAYEQYF,TGTGCCAGCAGCGTAGGAGGGACTATTGCCTACGAGCAGTACTTC
-,TRBV2,TRBJ2-1,-,CASTFTTPYNEQFF,TGTGCCAGCACCTTTACCACACCCTACAATGAGCAGTTCTTC